Below, 20 T cell receptor beta chains from the same sample are listed, as sequenced in a study of blood T cells in healthy people across ages (dated by TCRdb to between 2014 and 2017). Library preparation employed 5' RACE. Instrument on record: Illumina HiSeq 2500. The second PCR ran for roughly 6 to 11 cycles and used a J-beta primer mix along with a sample-barcoded 5' primer. TCRdb reworked the public reads: Q25 trimming with fastp, MiXCR clone assembly, productive beta chains retained. A single entry per CDR3 protein holds the most common genes and DNA from its merged rows. Present in this sample are about 640,000 distinct CDR3 sequences, around three fifths of which were seen just once. Together, the top ten hold more than 35% of the sample. Sequenced input: blood. The receptors here all came from a man aged 60 to 69 in good health.

The chain employs TRBV7-8 and TRBJ2-1; D uncertain. The CDR3 covers 16 residues. The germline V and J ends were trimmed by 0 bases and 9 bases, with 18 bases remaining between them. Germline lookup yields CDR1 SGHVS and CDR2 FQNEAQ. The DNA of the CDR3 is TGTGCCAGCAGCTTAGCATACATCTCTTATGGGTCTGAGCAGTTCTTC. Amino acid sequence: CASSLAYISYGSEQFF. The full variable domain, its missing parts supplied by reference TRBV7-8 and TRBJ2-1, is GAGVSQSPRYKVAKRGQDVALRCDPISGHVSLFWYQQALGQGPEFLTYFQNEAQLDKSGLPSDRFFAERPEGSVSTLKIQRTQQEDSAVYLCASSLAYISYGSEQFFGPGTRLTVL.

This clonotype was found many times. The J gene is TRBJ2-4, the V gene TRBV20-1; 7 bases fit TRBD1. Germline V gene lookup returns CDR1 DFQATT and CDR2 SNEGSKA (reference sequence). CDR3 length: 15 residues. V shed 1 base, J shed 9 bases, and the junction held 12 bases outside the gene matches. This CDR3 is CSARVETTGSGIQYF. CDR3 coding DNA: TGCAGTGCTAGAGTCGAAACGACAGGGTCGGGCATTCAGTACTTC.

This clonotype appeared many times. The V gene is TRBV20-1, the J gene TRBJ1-2; unclear D gene. The germline V gene has CDR1 DFQATT and CDR2 SNEGSKA (reference sequence). The CDR3 is 13 residues long. V was clipped by 1 base and J by 4 bases, with 10 bases between them. The CDR3 protein is CSARGPGIYGYTF. The DNA of the CDR3 is TGCAGTGCTAGAGGGCCAGGAATCTATGGCTACACCTTC.

This clonotype has only one observation. This may be a read error, as it is one base from a much larger clone. V gene TRBV5-1 combines with J gene TRBJ2-7, with 9 bases aligning to TRBD1. Germline trimming cut 6 bases from V and 0 bases from J; bases unmatched to any gene: 4. The CDR3 extends over 14 amino acids. CDR1 and CDR2 (germline): SGHRS, YFSETQ. CDR3: CASMGGQGSYEQYF. The CDR3, as DNA: TGCGCCAGCATGGGGGGACAGGGCTCCTACGAGCAGTACTTC.

The chain carries TRBV12-3 or TRBV12-4 and TRBJ2-7; perhaps TRBD2 as D (6 bases). Trimming cost V 1 base and J 10 bases, with 8 bases left between them. This CDR3 has 11 amino acids. CDR3 amino acids: CASSLGRDQYF. The CDR3 DNA reads as TGTGCCAGCAGTTTAGGGCGGGACCAGTACTTC.

Here the CDR3 reads CSAPTSGETQYF. The CDR3 DNA reads as TGCAGTGCGCCAACTAGCGGAGAGACCCAGTACTTC. The rearrangement joins TRBV20-1 to TRBJ2-5; TRBD2 matches 8 bases. Trimming cost V 6 bases and J 4 bases; bases outside gene matches: 4. The CDR3 loop spans 12 amino acids. The V gene's germline CDR1 is DFQATT and CDR2 SNEGSKA (reference sequence).

V gene TRBV7-9 combines with J gene TRBJ1-2, with D possibly matching TRBD1 (5 bases). The CDR3 length is 13 residues. Germline CDR1 is SEHNR and CDR2 is FQNEAQ (reference sequence). V gave up 5 bases and J gave up 11 bases, with 18 bases separating them. DNA for the CDR3: TGTGCCAGCAGCGTGACGGGGACCTCGGGGTACACCTTC. This codes for CASSVTGTSGYTF.

This clonotype was counted between two and nine times. The chain links TRBV7-8 to TRBJ2-5; 14 positions match TRBD2. CDR1 is SGHVS, CDR2 FQNEAQ, per germline. The J segment lost 3 bases and the V segment lost 4 bases, leaving 4 bases of the junction unmatched. CDR3 length: 16 residues. CDR3: CASSSRLAGGKETQYF. CDR3 bases: TGTGCCAGCAGCTCCAGACTAGCGGGGGGGAAAGAGACCCAGTACTTC.

V usage is TRBV28 and J usage is TRBJ2-6; the D is unclear. The V gene's germline CDR1 is MDHEN and CDR2 SYDVKM. Trimming removed 4 bases from V and 0 bases from J, with 10 bases in between. The CDR3 has 16 amino acids. Here the CDR3 DNA reads TGTGCCAGCAGTTCCAGACACCTCTCTGGGGCCAACGTCCTGACTTTC. This encodes CASSSRHLSGANVLTF.

This clonotype has only a few counts. The chain couples TRBV6-2 or TRBV6-3 to TRBJ2-1, with D possibly TRBD2 on 7 matching bases. Germline CDR1 MNHEY, CDR2 SVGEGT. The CDR3 covers 12 residues. Deletions cut 7 bases from V and 9 bases from J, with 13 bases between. The CDR3 loop is CASKAGASEQFF. CDR3 nucleotide sequence: TGTGCCAGCAAGGCGGGGGCCAGTGAGCAGTTCTTC.

The chain carries TRBV11-2 and TRBJ1-6; D possibly corresponds to TRBD1 (6 bases). The length of the CDR3 is 15 residues. The germline V gene encodes CDR1 SGHAT and CDR2 FQNNGV. Trimming removed 0 bases from V and 10 bases from J, with 13 bases in between. The CDR3 DNA follows: TGTGCCAGCAGCTTAGAACAGGGTGTTTGGTCACCCCTCCACTTT. Its protein product is CASSLEQGVWSPLHF.

This clonotype was counted once. This rearrangement joins TRBV4-1 to TRBJ1-4; 10 bases align to TRBD1. Germline CDR1 is MGHRA and CDR2 is YSYEKL. V gave up 4 bases and J gave up 8 bases; unmatched junction bases: 7. This CDR3 spans 15 amino acids. For the CDR3, the DNA is TGCGCCAGCAGCCCTCCGGACAGGGGGTGGGAAAAACTGTTTTTT. Its protein product is CASSPPDRGWEKLFF.

The chain joins TRBV27 to TRBJ1-2; weak D call: TRBD1 (5 bases). CDR1 MNHEY and CDR2 SMNVEV come from the germline V gene (reference sequence). V lost 3 bases to trimming and J lost 4 bases, with 9 bases between them. This CDR3 comprises 13 residues. The DNA of the CDR3 is TGTGCCAGCAGTTTGTCAGGGACCTATGGCTACACCTTC. As protein: CASSLSGTYGYTF.

This clonotype was detected a few times. V is TRBV4-1 and J is TRBJ1-4; D gene ambiguous. The CDR3 covers 13 residues. CDR1 MGHRA and CDR2 YSYEKL come from the germline V gene. Trimming removed 0 bases from V and 8 bases from J, with 7 bases in between. CDR3 sequence: CASSQDVTEKLFF. The CDR3 nucleotides read TGCGCCAGCAGCCAAGATGTAACGGAAAAACTGTTTTTT.

CDR3 region: CASSLGTGKEQYF. CDR3 nucleotides: TGTGCCAGCAGTCTGGGGACCGGGAAAGAGCAGTACTTC. J is TRBJ2-7 and V is TRBV27; D tentatively reads TRBD1 or TRBD2 (5 bases each). The CDR3 consists of 13 residues. CDR1 MNHEY and CDR2 SMNVEV come from the germline V gene (reference sequence). Trimming took 5 bases from V and 7 from J, leaving 15 bases between them.

This clonotype was counted only a few times. This chain connects TRBV5-1 to TRBJ2-1, with D perhaps TRBD2 (6 bases). The CDR3 is 16 amino acids. Looked up from germline, CDR1 is SGHRS and CDR2 is YFSETQ. The V end was cut by 0 bases, the J end by 6 bases, with 16 bases between. The CDR3 region has the DNA TGCGCCAGCAGCTTGGAGGGCCGGAGGGTCTCCAATGAGCAGTTCTTC. Translating gives CASSLEGRRVSNEQFF.

The rearrangement uses TRBV20-1 and TRBJ2-1; 8 nucleotides align to TRBD1. The trim removed 6 bases at V and 7 bases at J, leaving 8 bases unmatched. CDR3 length equals 13 residues. Germline V gives CDR1 DFQATT, CDR2 SNEGSKA (reference sequence). The chain's CDR3 is CSAPRTGRNEQFF. CDR3 DNA sequence: TGCAGTGCCCCCCGGACAGGGCGTAATGAGCAGTTCTTC.

This clonotype has a handful of counts. The rearrangement uses TRBV18 and TRBJ1-1; D is possibly TRBD1 (5 bases). The CDR3 length is 14 residues. Germline V gene data show CDR1 as KGHSH and CDR2 as LQKENI. Trimming took off 3 bases at V and 1 base at J, with 9 bases between the two ends. The CDR3 sequence: CASSPYQGNTEAFF. The CDR3 DNA follows: TGTGCCAGCTCACCTTACCAGGGGAACACTGAAGCTTTCTTT.

V gene TRBV9 combines with J gene TRBJ2-1; D tentatively reads TRBD1 or TRBD2 (5 bases each). The V end lost 7 bases, the J end lost 6 bases, and 11 bases lay between the germline ends. This CDR3 has 12 amino acids. Germline V lookup: CDR1 SGDLS, CDR2 YYNGEE. CDR3 sequence (DNA): TGTGCCAGCGCCCTTGGGGGCAATGAGCAGTTCTTC. As protein: CASALGGNEQFF.

The CDR3 region is CASSSGTYYEQYF. The CDR3 DNA reads TGTGCCAGCAGTTCGGGGACCTATTACGAGCAGTACTTC. The genes are TRBV6-6 and TRBJ2-7; D could derive from TRBD1 or TRBD2 (5 bases each). The CDR3 runs to 13 residues. V lost 4 bases to trimming and J lost 4 bases, with 11 bases between them. The germline CDR1 and CDR2 sequences are MNHNY and SVGAGI (reference sequence).